The rows below give T cell receptor beta chains drawn from one sample of a study of patients and donors after allogeneic stem cell transplantation. A single record per CDR3 protein comes from TCRdb applying MiXCR to the RT-PCR reads. The table records roughly 940,000 distinct CDR3 sequences, 15% to 20% of them present only once. The material sequenced was blood, either unsorted or a sorted T cell fraction (not recorded which). These receptors were collected from a human donor who was either an allogeneic HSCT recipient or a stem cell or donor lymphocyte infusion donor (not recorded which). It is not recorded whose cells these are; they may come from a transplant donor. Both conserved end residues are part of each CDR3. A D gene is named only where the DNA matches it firmly. Expanded clones are given a class, and other clones once, few, many or no size at all.

-,TRBJ2-2,TRBV20-1,TRBD2,TGCAGTGCTGGACTAGCGGGCCCGGGCCGTGGCACCCGGGAGCTGTTTTTT,CSAGLAGPGRGTRELFF
-,TRBJ1-1,TRBV6-1,TRBD1,TGTGCCAGCGTCCCACAGGGGGCCAAAAATTCTGAAGCTTTCTTT,CASVPQGAKNSEAFF
few,TRBJ2-1,TRBV12-3/TRBV12-4,TRBD2,TGTGCCAGCAGCGAACCTAGCGGGGGGGCCCGGGAGCAGTTCTTC,CASSEPSGGAREQFF
few,TRBJ2-3,TRBV27,TRBD1,TGTGCCAGCAGTTTCACTGGGGACAGAACCACAGATACGCAGTATTTT,CASSFTGDRTTDTQYF
few,TRBJ2-2,TRBV20-1,-,TGCAGTGCTGCGGACGGTCCCGGGGAGCTGTTTTTT,CSAADGPGELFF
few,TRBJ1-2,TRBV3-1,TRBD1,TGTGCCAGCAGCCCACTAATTAGACAGGGGAGTTATGGCTACACCTTC,CASSPLIRQGSYGYTF
-,TRBJ1-2,TRBV6-5,-,TGTGCCAGCAGTTACGATGGAACAGCTAACTATGGCTACACCTTC,CASSYDGTANYGYTF
-,TRBJ1-4,TRBV29-1,-,TGCAGCGTTGGAGCAGCCGAAAAACTGTTTTTT,CSVGAAEKLFF
few,TRBJ2-1,TRBV29-1,TRBD2,TGCAGCCCAAGATTGACTAGCGGTGAGCAGTTCTTC,CSPRLTSGEQFF
few,TRBJ1-5,TRBV20-1,-,TGCAGTGCTCGCGCGGACAGAGCTTATCAGCCCCAGCATTTT,CSARADRAYQPQHF
few,TRBJ2-4,TRBV10-3,-,TGTGCCATCACCGGAGTCCTTCGTGAGGGCGCCAAAAACATTCAGTACTTC,CAITGVLREGAKNIQYF
many,TRBJ2-3,TRBV29-1,TRBD2,TGCAGCGTTGAAGTCGGACTAGCGGGAGGGCCTGGCACAGATACGCAGTATTTT,CSVEVGLAGGPGTDTQYF
few,TRBJ2-7,TRBV15,TRBD1,TGTGCCACCAGCAGAGATTGGGACAGGGTGGCGCGGGAGCAGTACTTC,CATSRDWDRVAREQYF
few,TRBJ2-1,TRBV3-1,-,TGTGCCAGCAGCCAACAGGCTAGCCAGTGGAATGAGCAGTTCTTC,CASSQQASQWNEQFF
few,TRBJ2-1,TRBV5-1,TRBD2,TGCGCCAGCAGCTTGGGACTAGCGGGGATCTGGAATGAGCAGTTCTTC,CASSLGLAGIWNEQFF
few,TRBJ2-5,TRBV7-9,-,TGTGCCAGCACACCCGGCCGGTACCAAGAGACCCAGTACTTC,CASTPGRYQETQYF
many,TRBJ1-2,TRBV12-3/TRBV12-4,-,TGTGCCAGCAGTTTCTCAGGGATCGATGGCTACACCTTC,CASSFSGIDGYTF
few,TRBJ1-1,TRBV4-1,-,TGCGCCAGCAGCCAAAACACAGGTCAGAACACTGAAGCTTTCTTT,CASSQNTGQNTEAFF
many,TRBJ1-5,TRBV12-3/TRBV12-4,-,TGTGCCAGCAGTTTAGGGGCAGGGTACAATCAGCCCCAGCATTTT,CASSLGAGYNQPQHF
-,TRBJ2-1,TRBV7-6,-,TGTGCCAGCAGCTTCGACGGGAAGTACAATGAGCAGTTCTTC,CASSFDGKYNEQFF
many,TRBJ2-4,TRBV29-1,-,TGCAGCGCCCGAGGGGGGTCTCTAGCCAAAAACATTCAGTACTTC,CSARGGSLAKNIQYF
-,TRBJ2-5,TRBV11-1,TRBD2,TGTGCCAGCAGCTTAGGAGGTTTACGCGGGAGACCTCAAGAGACCCAGTACTTC,CASSLGGLRGRPQETQYF
-,TRBJ2-7,TRBV10-3,-,TGTGCCATCAGTGAGCCCGGCTACGAGCAGTACTTC,CAISEPGYEQYF
few,TRBJ2-1,TRBV6-5,TRBD2,TGTGCCAGCAGTTACTCACCGGGGGGGCTAAGGAATGAGCAGTTCTTC,CASSYSPGGLRNEQFF
few,TRBJ2-7,TRBV9,TRBD1,TGTGCCAGCAGCCCGGCGGGACAGGGGGCCTACGAGCAGTACTTC,CASSPAGQGAYEQYF
once,TRBJ2-3,TRBV11-2,TRBD2,TGTGCCAGCAGCTTTAGCGGGAGGTCCCCAGATACGCAGTATTTT,CASSFSGRSPDTQYF
few,TRBJ1-4,TRBV4-3,-,TGCGCCAGCAGCCAAGATGGGGGCTCAACTAATGAAAAACTGTTTTTT,CASSQDGGSTNEKLFF
-,TRBJ1-5,TRBV2,-,TGTGCCAGCAGTGGGAAACGGAGTTCGGTCACTTCCAATCAGCCCCAGCATTTT,CASSGKRSSVTSNQPQHF
few,TRBJ1-1,TRBV5-1,-,TGCGCCAGCAGCTTGTCGTCGGGGGGCCTCACTGAAGCTTTCTTT,CASSLSSGGLTEAFF
few,TRBJ1-2,TRBV7-3,TRBD1,TGTGCCAGCAGCCCGGGACAGGGGGAAGAGGGCTACACCTTC,CASSPGQGEEGYTF
few,TRBJ1-3,TRBV14,-,TGTGCCAGCAGCCTAACCCTCCCAGGGAAATCTGGAAACACCATATATTTT,CASSLTLPGKSGNTIYF
-,TRBJ2-5,TRBV6-5,-,TGTGCCAGCAGTTACTCATTCCCCCCGCGAGTGACCCAGTACTTC,CASSYSFPPRVTQYF
-,TRBJ1-1,TRBV4-1,-,TGCGCCAGCAGCCAATTCCCCAGGGGAATGAACACTGAAGCTTTCTTT,CASSQFPRGMNTEAFF
-,TRBJ2-1,TRBV20-1,-,TGCAGTGCTAACGGACTTAACAATGAGCAGTTCTTC,CSANGLNNEQFF
few,TRBJ1-1,TRBV6-2/TRBV6-3,-,TGTGCCAGCTCCCTCGGAGGGCAGTACACTGAAGCTTTCTTT,CASSLGGQYTEAFF
once,TRBJ2-1,TRBV7-9,TRBD2,TGTGCCAGCAGCAACGGGACTAGCGGCTACAATGAGCAGTTCTTC,CASSNGTSGYNEQFF
few,TRBJ1-4,TRBV5-1,-,TGCGCCAGCAGCTTGGCTCCCGGGGGACTATTGTTCGAAAAACTGTTTTTT,CASSLAPGGLLFEKLFF